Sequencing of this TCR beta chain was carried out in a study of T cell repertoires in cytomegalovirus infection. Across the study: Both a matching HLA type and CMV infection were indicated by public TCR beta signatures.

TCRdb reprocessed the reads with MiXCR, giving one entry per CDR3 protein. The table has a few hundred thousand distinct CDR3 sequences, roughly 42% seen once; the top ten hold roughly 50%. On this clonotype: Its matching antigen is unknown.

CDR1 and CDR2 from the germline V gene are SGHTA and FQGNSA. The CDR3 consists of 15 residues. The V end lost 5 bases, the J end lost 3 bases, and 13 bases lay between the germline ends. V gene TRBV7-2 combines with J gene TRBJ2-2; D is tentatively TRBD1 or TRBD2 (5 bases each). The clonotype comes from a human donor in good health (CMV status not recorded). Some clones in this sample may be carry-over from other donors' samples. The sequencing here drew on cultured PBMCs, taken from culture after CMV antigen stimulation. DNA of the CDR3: TGTGCCAGCAGCCCCCCCGGGACCTACACCGGGGAGCTGTTTTTT. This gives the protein CASSPPGTYTGELFF.